One T cell receptor (beta chain) is described in this entry. The J segment lost 2 bases and the V segment lost 3 bases, leaving 2 bases of the junction unmatched. The CDR3 extends over 14 amino acids. Germline CDR1 reads LGHDT; CDR2 reads YNNKEL (reference sequence). The data belong to a study of blood T cell repertoires in COVID-19. Produced via immunoSEQ multiplex PCR; TCRdb's table is partial and in-frame only. The sample consists of approximately 210,000 clones, more than 70% of them appearing once. Sequencing used peripheral blood. The source is a woman in her fifties or sixties with acute or convalescent COVID-19. V and J are TRBV3-1 (or the pseudogene TRBV3-2) and TRBJ1-2; TRBD1 matches 8 bases. CDR3 DNA: TGTGCCAGCAGCCACAGGGGGCCAAACTATGGCTACACCTTC. This gives the protein CASSHRGPNYGYTF.